In its sample, the clone carrying this TCR beta chain was seen once. This CDR3 comprises 14 residues. The germline V gene encodes CDR1 SGHDN and CDR2 FVKESK. The V and J ends lost 8 bases and 7 bases, in that order; junction bases with no gene match: 8. The data originate from a study of blood T cell repertoires in COVID-19. The wider study: The study drew acute and convalescent COVID-19 samples from the United States, Italy and Spain.

This table comes from immunoSEQ multiplex PCR, and its TCRdb copy is limited to in-frame clones, with some not included. The data contain 350,000 or so clones, more than 85% of them singletons. This chain connects TRBV14 to TRBJ1-4, with TRBD1 matching over 9 bases. Sequencing used PBMCs or T cells enriched from blood (not recorded which). This clonotype originated in a woman aged 25 to 39 who had recovered from COVID-19. CDR3 DNA: TGTGCCAGCCGACGGACAGGGGAGGGTGAAAAACTGTTTTTT. Protein: CASRRTGEGEKLFF.